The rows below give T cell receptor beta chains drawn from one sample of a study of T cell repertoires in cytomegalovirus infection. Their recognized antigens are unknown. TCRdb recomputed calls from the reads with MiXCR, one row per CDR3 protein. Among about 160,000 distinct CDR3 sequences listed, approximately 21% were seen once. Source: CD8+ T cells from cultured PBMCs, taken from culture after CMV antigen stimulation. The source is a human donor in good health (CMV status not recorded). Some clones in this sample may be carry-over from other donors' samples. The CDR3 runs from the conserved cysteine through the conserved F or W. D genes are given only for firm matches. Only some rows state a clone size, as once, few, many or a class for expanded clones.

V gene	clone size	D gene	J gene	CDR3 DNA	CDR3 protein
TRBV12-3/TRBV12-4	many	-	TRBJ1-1	TGTGCCAGCAGTTTGGCAGGGCTGAACACTGAAGCTTTCTTT	CASSLAGLNTEAFF
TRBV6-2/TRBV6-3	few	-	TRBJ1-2	TGTGCCAGCAGTTACGTTTGGGCAGGGAGCGATAACTATGGCTACACCTTC	CASSYVWAGSDNYGYTF
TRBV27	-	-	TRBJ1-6	TGTGCCAGCAGTCCACCACGACAGGCTCTTAATTCACCCCTCCACTTT	CASSPPRQALNSPLHF
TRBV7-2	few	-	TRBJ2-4	TGTGCCAGCAGCTTAGGACGAGCAAAGGTGAAAAACATTCAGTACTTC	CASSLGRAKVKNIQYF
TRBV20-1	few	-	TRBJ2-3	TGCAGTGCTAGAGATACCAGACGGGCGGCAGATACGCAGTATTTT	CSARDTRRAADTQYF
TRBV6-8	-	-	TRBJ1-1	TGTGCCAGCAGTGTTTCTGCCACTGAAGCTTTCTTT	CASSVSATEAFF
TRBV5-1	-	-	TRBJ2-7	TGCGCCAGCAGCTTGGTCGCACAGGGAGAATACTACGAGCAGTACTTC	CASSLVAQGEYYEQYF
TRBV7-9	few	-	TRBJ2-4	TGTGCCAGCAGCCAGGACGGATTAGCCAAAAACATTCAGTACTTC	CASSQDGLAKNIQYF
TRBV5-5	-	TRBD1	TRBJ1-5	TGTGCCAGCAGCCATGGGACAGGGGGGCGCAATCAGCCCCAGCATTTT	CASSHGTGGRNQPQHF
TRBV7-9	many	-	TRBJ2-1	TGTGCCAGCAGCTGGCCGCCTCAGGGAAACGAGCAGTTCTTC	CASSWPPQGNEQFF
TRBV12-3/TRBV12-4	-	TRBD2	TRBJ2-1	TGTGCCAGCAGTTCTCGCGGGGGCTCCTACAATGAGCAGTTCTTC	CASSSRGGSYNEQFF
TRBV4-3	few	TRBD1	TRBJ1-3	TGCGCCAGCAGCCAATCCCGGACAGGGGCTGGAAACACCATATATTTT	CASSQSRTGAGNTIYF
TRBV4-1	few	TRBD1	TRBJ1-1	TGCGCCAGTAGGGACAGGGACGACACTGAAGCTTTCTTT	CASRDRDDTEAFF
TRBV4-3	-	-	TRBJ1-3	TGCGCCAGCAGCCAAGATTGGTCACAGGGTCGAAACACCATATATTTT	CASSQDWSQGRNTIYF
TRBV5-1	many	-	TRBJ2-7	TGCGCCAGCAGCCGACGGAGCTCCTACGAGCAGTACTTC	CASSRRSSYEQYF
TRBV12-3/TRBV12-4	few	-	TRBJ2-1	TGTGCCAGCAGTGCAATCTTCAATGAGCAGTTCTTC	CASSAIFNEQFF
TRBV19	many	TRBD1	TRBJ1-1	TGTGCAAGTAGAGGACTCCTGGGACAGGGCATGAACACTGAAGCTTTCTTT	CASRGLLGQGMNTEAFF
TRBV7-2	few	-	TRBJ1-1	TGTGCCAGCAGTTGGGGGTCCGGGACTGAAGCTTTCTTT	CASSWGSGTEAFF
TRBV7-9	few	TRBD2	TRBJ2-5	TGTGCCGGCAGTACTAGCGGGGGGGCCGAGGAGACCCAGTACTTC	CAGSTSGGAEETQYF
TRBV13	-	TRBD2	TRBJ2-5	TGTGCCAGCAGCTTACGACTAGCGGGGCAAGAGACCCAGTACTTC	CASSLRLAGQETQYF
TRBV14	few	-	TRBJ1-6	TGTGCCAGCAGCATTCGTGGGGCTCCAGCCTCACCCCTCCACTTT	CASSIRGAPASPLHF
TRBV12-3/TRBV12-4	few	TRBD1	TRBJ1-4	TGTGCCAGCAGCTATGGACAGGGCAATGAAAAACTGTTTTTT	CASSYGQGNEKLFF
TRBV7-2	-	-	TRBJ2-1	TGTGCCAGCAGCTTATCCGATAATGAGCAGTTCTTC	CASSLSDNEQFF
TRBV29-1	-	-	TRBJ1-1	TGCAGCGTAGACACGAACACTGAAGCTTTCTTT	CSVDTNTEAFF
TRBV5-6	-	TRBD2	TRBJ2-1	TGTGCCAGCAGCTACGGACTAGATGAGCAGTTCTTC	CASSYGLDEQFF
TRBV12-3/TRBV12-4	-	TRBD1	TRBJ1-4	TGTGCCAGCAGTGGGACAGATGAAAAACTGTTTTTT	CASSGTDEKLFF
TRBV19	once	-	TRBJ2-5	TGTGCCAGTAGTATATTTGGAGAAAAGAGACAAGAGACCCAGTACTTC	CASSIFGEKRQETQYF
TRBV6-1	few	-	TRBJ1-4	TGTGCCAGCAGACCTCAGGGTCTGGATGAAAAACTGTTTTTT	CASRPQGLDEKLFF
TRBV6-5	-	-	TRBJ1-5	TGTGCCAGCAGTTACCTTGACACGAACAATCAGCCCCAGCATTTT	CASSYLDTNNQPQHF
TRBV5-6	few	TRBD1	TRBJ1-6	TGTGCCAGCAGCTTACCGACAGGGTGGGGTTCACCCCTCCACTTT	CASSLPTGWGSPLHF
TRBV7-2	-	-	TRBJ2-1	TGTGCCAGCAGCTTAGACGGGAGTTTTTACAATGAGCAGTTCTTC	CASSLDGSFYNEQFF
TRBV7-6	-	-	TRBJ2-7	TGTGCCTCATTACGCATAGCGTACGAGCAGTACTTC	CASLRIAYEQYF
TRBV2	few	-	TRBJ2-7	TGTGCCAGCAGTGAGTTTGGGTACGAGCAGTACTTC	CASSEFGYEQYF
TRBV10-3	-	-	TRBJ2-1	TGTGCCACCGGCCTGGTTACGAATGAGCAGTTCTTC	CATGLVTNEQFF
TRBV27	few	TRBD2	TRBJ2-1	TGTGCCAGCAGTTTTAACGGGGGGGCGGGAGAGCAGTTCTTC	CASSFNGGAGEQFF
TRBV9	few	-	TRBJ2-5	TGTGCCAGCAGCGTAGGATCAGGGTCGCTTCAAGAGACCCAGTACTTC	CASSVGSGSLQETQYF
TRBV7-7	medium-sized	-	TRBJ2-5	TGTGCCAGCAGCTTAGGAACAATCCCCGAGACCCAGTACTTC	CASSLGTIPETQYF
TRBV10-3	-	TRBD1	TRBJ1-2	TGTGCCATCAGTGAGAGGACAGGATTCCAAGGGTATGGCTACACCTTC	CAISERTGFQGYGYTF
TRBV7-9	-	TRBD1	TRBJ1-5	TGTGCCAGCAGCTCCGACAGGGGTTGGCAACAGCCCCAGCATTTT	CASSSDRGWQQPQHF
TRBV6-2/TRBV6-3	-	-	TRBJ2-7	TGTGCCAGCAGTTACGGTTCAGTACAACGACGGCAGTACTTC	CASSYGSVQRRQYF
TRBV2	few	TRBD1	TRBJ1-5	TGTGCCAGTCAGGGGGCAAGGCAGCCCCAGCATTTT	CASQGARQPQHF
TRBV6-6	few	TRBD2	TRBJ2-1	TGTGCCAGCAGCGACGCCGGGACTAGCGGGGCTGAGCAGTTCTTC	CASSDAGTSGAEQFF
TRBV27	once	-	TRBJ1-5	TGTGCCAGCAGGCCCGGCGTTAGCAATCAGCCCCAGCATTTT	CASRPGVSNQPQHF